The 20 T cell receptor beta chains given below trace back to one sample, sequenced in a study of blood T cell repertoires in COVID-19 (dated by TCRdb to 2019 to 2021). Libraries were constructed by the immunoSEQ multiplex PCR assay. This is the immuneACCESS table as TCRdb keeps it, with only in-frame sequences that have V and J called. A part of the clones is gone; compared with another copy, unresolved V genes explain less than half, and the rest is unexplained. The sample records about 150,000 clones, about 80% of which are singletons. The ten largest clones represent 16% of the sample. Sequenced: peripheral blood. The receptors originated from a man aged 50 or older with acute or convalescent COVID-19.

This chain links TRBV6-1 with TRBJ2-7; D uncertain. V dropped 2 bases and J dropped 5 bases, with 7 bases sitting between them. The CDR3 runs 12 residues. CDR1 is MNHNS, CDR2 SASEGT, per germline. This chain's CDR3 is CASSESPDEQYV. CDR3 DNA sequence: TGTGCCAGCAGTGAAAGCCCCGACGAGCAGTACGTC.

This clone is a singleton in its sample. The J gene is TRBJ2-7, the V gene TRBV14; no reliable D call. Germline CDR1 is SGHDN and CDR2 is FVKESK. This CDR3 comprises 13 residues. The V gene lost 0 bases and the J gene lost 2 bases, with 5 bases spanning the gap. CDR3 coding DNA: TGTGCCAGCAGCCAAGAATTCACCTACGAGCAGTACTTC. Its translation: CASSQEFTYEQYF. Full variable domain (remainder filled in from reference TRBV14 and TRBJ2-7): EAGVTQFPSHSVIEKGQTVTLRCDPISGHDNLYWYRRVMGKEIKFLLHFVKESKQDESGMPNNRFLAERTGGTYSTLKVQPAELEDSGVYFCASSQEFTYEQYFGPGTRLTVT.

The chain joins TRBV30 to TRBJ2-1, with a possible D match to TRBD2 (6 bases). The germline V gene encodes CDR1 GTSNPN and CDR2 SVGIG (reference sequence). This CDR3 contains 15 residues. V was trimmed by 8 bases and J by 2 bases, leaving 19 bases between them. The CDR3 DNA reads as TGTGCCGGGAACCTGGGGAGCGGGCCCTACAATGAGCAGTTCTTC. This sequence encodes CAGNLGSGPYNEQFF.

This clone appeared once. The chain is built from TRBV19 and TRBJ1-5, with TRBD1 matching over 7 bases. V lost 5 bases to trimming and J lost 3 bases; unmatched junction nucleotides: 7. This CDR3 region has 15 residues. Germline-derived CDR1 and CDR2 are LNHDA and SQIVND (reference sequence). The CDR3 DNA is TGTGCCAGTAGTGTAAGCAGGGGGGACAATCAGCCCCAGCATTTT. Amino acid sequence: CASSVSRGDNQPQHF.

This clone was counted a few times. The chain combines TRBV24-1 with TRBJ1-2; 11 nucleotides line up with TRBD1. In germline, CDR1 is KGHDR, CDR2 SFDVKD. V shed 7 bases and J 6 bases; nucleotides not matched to a gene: 0. There are 12 residues in the CDR3. The CDR3 loop reads CATRGQGDGYTF. The DNA of the CDR3 is TGTGCCACCAGGGGACAGGGGGATGGCTACACCTTC.

The CDR3 nucleotides are TGTGCCAGCAGCGTAGCCCCGGGACAGGGTAAAGTTGGTAACGAGCAGTACTTC. This translates into CASSVAPGQGKVGNEQYF. The chain recombines TRBV9 with TRBJ2-7; 9 positions match TRBD1. Germline V gene data show CDR1 as SGDLS and CDR2 as YYNGEE. The CDR3 is 18 amino acids. The J segment lost 5 bases and the V segment lost 0 bases, leaving 15 bases of the junction unmatched.

This chain joins TRBV4-2 and TRBJ1-1, with 10 bases aligning to TRBD1. This CDR3 contains 17 residues. The V gene end was trimmed by 1 base and the J gene end by 0 bases; junction bases not matched to a gene: 5. Germline loops: CDR1 LGHNA, CDR2 YNFKEQ. The CDR3 loop reads CASSQAPGQGMNTEAFF. The CDR3 DNA follows: TGTGCCAGCAGCCAAGCGCCGGGACAGGGGATGAACACTGAAGCTTTCTTT.

The rearrangement joins TRBV7-6 to TRBJ2-1; TRBD2 agrees at 12 bases. The CDR3 consists of 15 residues. From germline, CDR1 is SGHVS and CDR2 FNYEAQ. The ends lost 4 bases at V and 7 bases at J; junction bases unmatched: 5. The CDR3 loop reads CASSSTSGGLNEQFF. The CDR3, as DNA: TGTGCCAGCAGCTCGACTAGCGGGGGTCTTAATGAGCAGTTCTTC.

Here the CDR3 reads CAPPRGNENPNTEAFF. CDR3 in DNA: TGTGCCCCCCCACGGGGGAACGAAAACCCGAACACTGAAGCTTTCTTT. The V call is TRBV7-9, the J call TRBJ1-1, with TRBD1 as a possible D gene (5 bases). The CDR3 covers 16 residues. Trimming removed 11 bases from V and 1 base from J, with 23 bases in between. CDR1 SEHNR and CDR2 FQNEAQ come from the germline V gene (reference sequence).

The chain carries TRBV6-5 and TRBJ1-2; D not certain. V was shortened by 6 bases and J by 3 bases, with 11 bases between the two germline ends. CDR1 MNHEY and CDR2 SVGAGI come from the germline V gene. CDR3 size: 13 residues. As DNA, the CDR3 is TGTGCCAGCAGGATTAGGAGGGACTATGGCTACACCTTC. Its translation is CASRIRRDYGYTF.

The chain combines TRBV30 with TRBJ2-1; 10 bases are shared with TRBD2. The CDR3 is 15 amino acids. Germline CDR1 is GTSNPN and CDR2 is SVGIG (reference sequence). V lost 4 bases to trimming and J lost 3 bases; unmatched junction nucleotides: 6. This CDR3 is CAWKLAGRVYNEQFF. The CDR3 DNA reads as TGTGCCTGGAAACTAGCGGGGAGAGTCTACAATGAGCAGTTCTTC.

The chain is built from TRBV5-5 and TRBJ1-2; D remains unclear. In germline, CDR1 is SGHKS, CDR2 YYEKEE (reference sequence). V lost 6 bases and J 4 bases, leaving 13 bases between the germline ends. The CDR3 contains 13 residues. CDR3 sequence reads: CASNVTMSYGYTF. CDR3 bases: TGTGCCAGCAATGTCACGATGAGCTATGGCTACACCTTC. The full variable domain, with the rest looked up from reference TRBV5-5 and TRBJ1-2, is DAGVTQSPTHLIKTRGQQVTLRCSPISGHKSVSWYQQVLGQGPQFIFQYYEKEERGRGNFPDRFSARQFPNYSSELNVNALLLGDSALYLCASNVTMSYGYTFGSGTRLTVV.

The V and J genes are TRBV5-4 and TRBJ2-3; the match to TRBD2 covers 8 bases. Unmatched junction bases numbered 15, after V lost 3 bases and J lost 0 bases. This CDR3 is built from 19 residues. Germline V CDR1 and CDR2: SGHNT, YYREEE (reference sequence). Here the CDR3 DNA reads TGTGCCAGCAGCTCTACCGTGGCGGGGGGACCAGGGAGCACAGATACGCAGTATTTT. Residues: CASSSTVAGGPGSTDTQYF.

Concerning this clone itself: Other nucleotide sequences from this sample produce the same CDR3. CDR3 sequence (DNA): TGTGCCAGTAGTGAACAGCTAAACACTGAAGCTTTCTTT. Its translation: CASSEQLNTEAFF. V and J are TRBV19 and TRBJ1-1; D gene unclear. Germline values: CDR1 LNHDA, CDR2 SQIVND (reference sequence). The CDR3 length is 13 residues. The V end lost 5 bases, the J end lost 2 bases, and 9 bases lay between the germline ends.

The CDR3 loop reads CASSLGASRGNEQFF. In DNA, the CDR3 is TGCGCCAGCAGCTTGGGGGCTAGCCGGGGCAATGAGCAGTTCTTC. The chain uses TRBV5-1 and TRBJ2-1, with D possibly matching TRBD2 (5 bases). The germline V and J ends were trimmed by 0 bases and 6 bases, with 13 bases remaining between them. CDR1 is SGHRS, CDR2 YFSETQ, per germline. This CDR3 has 15 amino acids.

The CDR3 DNA follows: TGCAGTGCTACCGTTCTCAATGAGCAGTTCTTC. Its translation: CSATVLNEQFF. This chain joins TRBV20-1 and TRBJ2-1; D remains unclear. CDR3 length: 11 residues. V was pared by 4 bases and J by 6 bases, with 7 bases between. From germline, CDR1 is DFQATT and CDR2 SNEGSKA (reference sequence).

This rearrangement joins TRBV5-4 to TRBJ2-2, with 7 bases lining up with TRBD2. The CDR3 loop spans 17 amino acids. The ends lost 2 bases at V and 0 bases at J; junction bases unmatched: 7. Germline V gene data show CDR1 as SGHNT and CDR2 as YYREEE (reference sequence). CDR3: CASSFPGTTANTGELFF. In DNA, the CDR3 is TGTGCCAGCAGCTTTCCCGGGACTACCGCGAACACCGGGGAGCTGTTTTTT. The variable domain in full, completed from reference TRBV5-4 and TRBJ2-2, reads ETGVTQSPTHLIKTRGQQVTLRCSSQSGHNTVSWYQQALGQGPQFIFQYYREEENGRGNFPPRFSGLQFPNYSSELNVNALELDDSALYLCASSFPGTTANTGELFFGEGSRLTVL.

In this sample, this clone turned up once. This chain links TRBV10-3 with TRBJ1-5, with D unclear. Trimming stripped 4 bases from V and 7 bases from J, with 8 bases between. Germline loops: CDR1 ENHRY, CDR2 SYGVKD. CDR3 length equals 12 residues. CDR3 in amino acids: CAISGPRQPQHF. As DNA, the CDR3 is TGTGCCATCAGTGGTCCGAGGCAGCCCCAGCATTTT.

CDR3 in amino acids: CASSYSSGGRSSPLHF. CDR3 nucleotide sequence: TGTGCCAGCAGTTACTCGTCTGGGGGCAGGAGTTCACCCCTCCACTTT. This chain links TRBV6-5 with TRBJ1-6, with D perhaps TRBD1 (6 bases). Trimming stripped 0 bases from V and 9 bases from J, with 15 bases between. The CDR3 totals 16 residues. Germline V gene sequence: CDR1 MNHEY, CDR2 SVGAGI.

The chain carries TRBV6-1 and TRBJ2-7; tentative D call: TRBD1 (7 bases). V was shortened by 3 bases and J by 2 bases, with 8 bases between the two germline ends. Germline V gives CDR1 MNHNS, CDR2 SASEGT. The CDR3 consists of 13 residues. In DNA, the CDR3 is TGTGCCAGCAGTGACAGGGGGGCCTACGAGCAGTACGTC. This translates into CASSDRGAYEQYV.